Listed here are 12 T cell receptor beta chains from one sample, sequenced in a study of blood T cells in healthy people across ages. A J-beta primer mix and a sample-barcoded 5' primer were used in a second PCR of roughly 7 to 12 cycles. One entry per CDR3 protein, called by TCRdb with MiXCR from the 5' RACE reads. The data show approximately 850,000 distinct CDR3 sequences, 58% seen once. Sequences were obtained from blood. The receptor set was obtained from a man aged 25 to 40 in good health.

This clonotype was detected a few times. The gene calls are TRBV7-2 and TRBJ1-2; a possible D gene is TRBD1 (5 bases). The V gene's germline CDR1 is SGHTA and CDR2 FQGNSA. There are 16 residues in the CDR3. The V and J ends lost 2 bases and 7 bases respectively, with 20 bases between them. DNA for the CDR3: TGTGCCAGCAGCTTAAATAGGGGACGGGCAAAGGCTGGCTACACCTTC. Its protein product is CASSLNRGRAKAGYTF.

Comment on this clonotype: Given a much more abundant clone one base away, this may be a read error. This sequence joins TRBV7-2 and TRBJ2-1; D might be TRBD1 or TRBD2, each matching 5 bases. This CDR3 comprises 15 residues. V was clipped by 6 bases and J by 2 bases, with 14 bases between them. CDR1 is SGHTA and CDR2 is FQGNSA in the germline V gene. CDR3 region: CASRLGRTTYNEQFF. CDR3 DNA: TGTGCCAGCAGACTGGGACGGACCACCTACAATGAGCAGTTCTTC.

This chain links TRBV4-3 with TRBJ1-4; TRBD1 is a possible D gene (5 bases). V was clipped by 4 bases and J by 7 bases, with 16 bases between them. This CDR3 contains 15 residues. Germline loops: CDR1 LGHNA, CDR2 YSLEER. The CDR3 here is CASSPQWGYTEKLFF. The CDR3 coding sequence is TGCGCCAGCAGCCCACAGTGGGGGTATACTGAAAAACTGTTTTTT.

The rearrangement uses TRBV9 and TRBJ2-5; 11 bases align to TRBD2. Germline assignment: CDR1 SGDLS and CDR2 YYNGEE. With V trimmed by 3 bases and J by 2 bases, 12 bases remained unmatched. The length of the CDR3 is 18 residues. The CDR3 is CASSDGLKGTSGQETQYF. The CDR3 bases are TGTGCCAGCAGCGACGGACTAAAAGGGACTAGCGGACAAGAGACCCAGTACTTC.

This clonotype was counted between two and nine times. This chain links TRBV7-2 with TRBJ1-2, with a tentative D call TRBD1 (5 bases). V was pared by 7 bases and J by 0 bases, with 15 bases between. CDR3 length equals 15 residues. Germline CDR1 SGHTA, CDR2 FQGNSA. In DNA, the CDR3 is TGTGCCAGCAAACTAACCGGGACTACTAACTATGGCTACACCTTC. Its protein is CASKLTGTTNYGYTF.

Only a few counts were recorded for this clonotype. V and J are TRBV12-3 or TRBV12-4 and TRBJ2-3; D might be TRBD1 (6 bases). This CDR3 has 17 amino acids. The V gene lost 6 bases and the J gene lost 6 bases, with 25 bases spanning the gap. CDR3 loop: CASSLSQGGYGKDTQYF. CDR3 DNA: TGTGCCAGCAGCCTTTCACAGGGCGGGTATGGAAAGGATACGCAGTATTTT.

V gene TRBV7-2 combines with J gene TRBJ2-7; 8 bases fit TRBD1. The V gene's germline CDR1 is SGHTA and CDR2 FQGNSA. The CDR3 runs 15 residues. The ends lost 4 bases at V and 4 bases at J; junction bases unmatched: 9. CDR3 in amino acids: CASSSQHGQGYEQYF. CDR3 sequence (DNA): TGTGCCAGCAGCTCTCAGCACGGACAGGGTTACGAGCAGTACTTC.

The rearrangement uses TRBV20-1 and TRBJ2-1, with 12 bases fitting TRBD2. The ends lost 6 bases at V and 5 bases at J; junction bases unmatched: 5. Germline V gene data show CDR1 as DFQATT and CDR2 as SNEGSKA (reference sequence). The CDR3 is 14 amino acids. CDR3 protein: CSAMTSGSHNEQFF. CDR3 sequence (DNA): TGCAGTGCCATGACTAGCGGGAGTCACAATGAGCAGTTCTTC.

Points on this clonotype: This could be a read error, since a much larger clone is one nucleotide away. It is likely a read error, because the conserved phenylalanine at the end of the CDR3 is missing. CDR3 in DNA: TGTGCCAGCAGCCTAGCGGGAGAAGGCAATGAGCAGTTCTCC. This gives the protein CASSLAGEGNEQFS. The chain has TRBV6-4 and TRBJ2-1; 10 nucleotides line up with TRBD2. This CDR3 region has 14 residues. Germline trimming cut 6 bases from V and 6 bases from J; bases unmatched to any gene: 5. The germline V gene encodes CDR1 MRHNA and CDR2 SNTAGT.

The V call is TRBV3-1, the J call TRBJ2-3; TRBD2 might be the D (5 bases). The ends were cut back, 4 bases at V and 9 bases at J, with 11 bases in the middle. The CDR3 is 12 residues long. CDR1 and CDR2 from the germline V gene are LGHDT and YNNKEL (reference sequence). The CDR3 here is CASSRSRGTQYF. The CDR3 coding sequence is TGTGCCAGCAGCCGCTCCCGCGGGACGCAGTATTTT.

The rearrangement uses TRBV5-1 and TRBJ2-1; 9 bases line up with TRBD1. Germline V CDR1 and CDR2: SGHRS, YFSETQ. The trim removed 7 bases at V and 6 bases at J, leaving 8 bases unmatched. This CDR3 has 14 amino acids. The CDR3 spells CASSGTGKGNEQFF. The DNA of the CDR3 is TGCGCCAGCTCCGGGACAGGGAAAGGCAATGAGCAGTTCTTC.

This chain uses TRBV4-2 with TRBJ2-1, with 7 positions matching TRBD2. This CDR3 comprises 16 residues. Per germline, CDR1 LGHNA and CDR2 YNFKEQ. V was clipped by 0 bases and J by 3 bases; unmatched bases: 5. CDR3 protein: CASSQEWLADYNEQFF. In DNA form, the CDR3 reads TGTGCCAGCAGCCAAGAGTGGCTAGCGGACTACAATGAGCAGTTCTTC.